These T cell receptor beta chains were read from a single sample in a study of Ad26.COV2.S vaccination and SARS-CoV-2 variants. Using immunoSEQ multiplex PCR, the repertoire was profiled, and TCRdb retains in-frame clones only, with some absent. Among under 550,000 clones, 75% to 95% were seen once, and the ten largest hold more than 9%. The sequences come from peripheral blood, collected in a trial of Ad26.COV2.S vaccine versus placebo. These receptors were taken from a person between 18 and 65 years old who received the Ad26.COV2.S COVID-19 vaccine or a placebo. Each CDR3 is given with its conserved first and last residue. D genes are given only for firm matches. A clone size is listed for some rows: how often the clone was seen (once, few, many), or a class if it is expanded.

J	size	D	V	DNA	CDR3
TRBJ2-6	-	-	TRBV5-1	TGCGCCAGCAGGGGATCTGGGGCCAACGTCCTGACTTTC	CASRGSGANVLTF
TRBJ2-3	-	-	TRBV5-1	TGCGCCAGCAGCTCCGGATCGGGCGGCGGGACTAGCACAGATACGCAGTATTTT	CASSSGSGGGTSTDTQYF
TRBJ2-1	-	-	TRBV7-3	TGTGCCAGCAGCTTATATGGGGGGAACTATGAGCAGTTCTTC	CASSLYGGNYEQFF
TRBJ1-1	-	-	TRBV6-5	TGTGCCAGCAGCCATAATCCCGACCGGGGCACTGAAGCTTTCTTT	CASSHNPDRGTEAFF
TRBJ2-7	-	TRBD1	TRBV6-2/TRBV6-3	TGTGCCAGCAGCCAACAGCAGACAGGGGAATCCTACGAGCAGTACTTC	CASSQQQTGESYEQYF
TRBJ2-1	-	-	TRBV25-1	TGTGCCAGCCGTGGTGAGCAGTTCTTC	CASRGEQFF
TRBJ1-2	-	TRBD1	TRBV7-8	TGTGCCAGCAGCCCCCTGAGGACAGGAGAAAACTATGGCTACACCTTC	CASSPLRTGENYGYTF
TRBJ1-6	few	TRBD1	TRBV15	TGTGCCACCAGCACGACAGGGGAGTCACCCCTCCACTTT	CATSTTGESPLHF
TRBJ2-7	-	TRBD1	TRBV4-3	TGCGCCAGCAGCCAATCCACAGGGGGGCCCTCGGAAGACTACGAGCAGTACTTC	CASSQSTGGPSEDYEQYF
TRBJ2-5	-	TRBD1	TRBV7-9	TGTGCCAGCATCCAATACGGGACAGGAGAACAAGAGACCCAGTACTTC	CASIQYGTGEQETQYF
TRBJ1-1	-	-	TRBV29-1	TGCAGCGTTGCAAGGTTTGAGTACTGGAACACTGAAGCTTTCTTT	CSVARFEYWNTEAFF
TRBJ1-1	-	-	TRBV7-9	TGTGCCAGCAGCCCGAGCACACAGGGCCGAGCTTTCTTT	CASSPSTQGRAFF
TRBJ2-5	-	TRBD1	TRBV27	TGTGCCAGCAGCCTCGGGACAGGTGGAGAGACCCAGTACTTC	CASSLGTGGETQYF
TRBJ2-5	-	TRBD1	TRBV5-5	TGTGCCAGCAGCGCACCGGGACAGGGTTACCAAGAGACCCAGTACTTC	CASSAPGQGYQETQYF
TRBJ1-1	-	-	TRBV12-3/TRBV12-4	TGTGCCAGCAGTAGACAACAGAACACTGAAGCTTTCTTT	CASSRQQNTEAFF
TRBJ2-1	-	-	TRBV7-9	TGTGCCAGCAGCGCTACTCCGGCTTATTCCAATGAGCAGTTCTTC	CASSATPAYSNEQFF
TRBJ2-7	-	-	TRBV7-9	TGTGCCAGCAGCTTGGGGGCGGAAACCTACGAGCAGTACTTC	CASSLGAETYEQYF
TRBJ2-6	-	-	TRBV16	TGTGCCAGCAGCTCCTCTGGGGCCAACGTCCTGACTTTC	CASSSSGANVLTF
TRBJ2-1	-	-	TRBV28	TGTGCCAGCACCACGATGGGTGGCAATGAGCAGTTCTTC	CASTTMGGNEQFF
TRBJ2-7	-	-	TRBV4-3	TGCGCCAGCAGCCAAGATGTGGGGGGGCACTACGAGCAGTACTTC	CASSQDVGGHYEQYF
TRBJ2-2	-	-	TRBV9	TGTGCCAGCACCGTACAGAGTTCGTCCGGGGAGCTGTTTTTT	CASTVQSSSGELFF
TRBJ2-1	-	-	TRBV29-1	TGCAGCGTGAGTGCGTTAGGCTACAATGAGCAGTTCTTC	CSVSALGYNEQFF
TRBJ2-3	-	TRBD1	TRBV28	TGTGCCAGCAGTCGCCCCCCGAGGCAGGGGGCAGATACGCAGTATTTT	CASSRPPRQGADTQYF
TRBJ2-3	-	-	TRBV11-3	TGTGCCAGCAGCTTAGGAGGGAGCACAGATACGCAGTATTTT	CASSLGGSTDTQYF
TRBJ1-1	once	-	TRBV18	TGTGCCAGCTCACTGGAAACCGGGAGGCCAAACACTGAAGCTTTCTTT	CASSLETGRPNTEAFF
TRBJ1-5	-	-	TRBV2	TGTGCCAGCAGTGACCCACAATCTGTAGATCAGCCCCAGCATTTT	CASSDPQSVDQPQHF
TRBJ2-5	-	TRBD1	TRBV9	TGTGCCAGCGGGGGACAGAATCAAGAGACCCAGTACTTC	CASGGQNQETQYF
TRBJ2-1	-	-	TRBV29-1	TGCAGCGTTGATATTCGGGAAACCAATGAGCAGTTCTTC	CSVDIRETNEQFF
TRBJ2-2	-	TRBD1	TRBV4-3	TGCGCCAGCAGCCAAGCCCTAGGGACAGGGTACGGCACCGGGGAGCTGTTTTTT	CASSQALGTGYGTGELFF
TRBJ1-2	-	-	TRBV6-6	TGTGCCAGCAGTCAAACAAGGACTCAGGGTGGCTACACCTTC	CASSQTRTQGGYTF
TRBJ1-2	-	-	TRBV4-2	TGTGCCAGCAGCCAAACAGGCCCCTATGGCTACACCTTC	CASSQTGPYGYTF
TRBJ2-1	-	-	TRBV24-1	TGTGCCACCAGTGATTACAGGGCCAATGAGCAGTTCTTC	CATSDYRANEQFF
TRBJ2-7	-	TRBD2	TRBV6-2/TRBV6-3	TGTGCCAGCAGTTACCCACCGGGACTAGCGGGAGCGGGGGACTTC	CASSYPPGLAGAGDF
TRBJ2-4	-	-	TRBV4-1	TGCGCCAGCAGCCAAGAATTAAGAAACATTCAGTACTTC	CASSQELRNIQYF
TRBJ2-5	-	TRBD2	TRBV18	TGTGCCAGCTCACCGGGACTAGCGGCACCAGAGACCCAGTACTTC	CASSPGLAAPETQYF
TRBJ2-2	few	-	TRBV19	TGTGCCAGCCACGAAACGAGAAACACCGGGGAGCTGTTTTTT	CASHETRNTGELFF
TRBJ2-2	-	-	TRBV2	TGTGCCAGCAGTGAAAGGGTCGGCAGTTGGCTGTTTTTT	CASSERVGSWLFF
TRBJ2-5	-	-	TRBV11-2	TGTGCCAGCAGCTTCTGGGGCGAAGAGACCCAGTACTTC	CASSFWGEETQYF
TRBJ2-2	-	TRBD1	TRBV5-6	TGTGCCAGCAGCTTGGTTGGACAGGGAGTCCCCGGGGAGCTGTTTTTT	CASSLVGQGVPGELFF
TRBJ2-1	-	TRBD1	TRBV11-2	TGTGCCAGCAGTCTTACAACCGGGACAGTTTACAATGAGCAGTTCTTC	CASSLTTGTVYNEQFF
TRBJ1-2	many	-	TRBV5-1	TGCGCCAGCAGCGACAGTAACTATGGCTACACCTTC	CASSDSNYGYTF
TRBJ1-6	-	TRBD1	TRBV27	TGTGCCAGCAGCGAGGAGGGACAGGGATTTTATTCACCCCTCCACTTT	CASSEEGQGFYSPLHF
TRBJ2-7	few	TRBD1	TRBV9	TGTGCCAGCAGCGTAGGGACAGGGGGGACCTACGAGCAGTACTTC	CASSVGTGGTYEQYF
TRBJ1-2	-	TRBD1	TRBV3-1/TRBV3-2	TGTGCCAGCAGCCCCCGGGACAGATACTATGGCTACACCTTC	CASSPRDRYYGYTF
TRBJ2-1	-	TRBD2	TRBV30	TGTGCCTGGAGGGAACTAGCGGGAGGGTCCTACAATGAGCAGTTCTTC	CAWRELAGGSYNEQFF
TRBJ1-5	-	-	TRBV27	TGTGCCAGCAGTTTACGCGCCAATCAGCCCCAGCATTTT	CASSLRANQPQHF
TRBJ1-1	few	-	TRBV28	TGTGCCAGCAGTTTATCAGTGAGGAACACTGAAGCTTTCTTT	CASSLSVRNTEAFF
TRBJ2-3	-	-	TRBV28	TGTGCCAGCCTAAGCGGGCAAGGCACAGATACGCAGTATTTT	CASLSGQGTDTQYF
TRBJ1-1	-	-	TRBV10-2	TGCGCCAGCAGAGAGCGGACAGACACTGAAGCTTTCTTT	CASRERTDTEAFF
TRBJ2-5	-	-	TRBV5-4	TGTGCCAGCAGTTTCGGACTAACACCCCAAGAGACCCAGTACTTC	CASSFGLTPQETQYF
TRBJ2-1	-	TRBD2	TRBV25-1	TGTGCCAGCAGTACCGGGACTAACAACAATGAGCAGTTCTTC	CASSTGTNNNEQFF
TRBJ1-6	-	-	TRBV14	TGTGCCAGCAGCCACCGTGGGGATCCGATCCTCTATAATTCACCCCTCCACTTT	CASSHRGDPILYNSPLHF
TRBJ1-2	-	TRBD1	TRBV5-4	TGTGCCAGCAGCTTGGTGGGGACAGGGTTAAATGGCTACACCTTC	CASSLVGTGLNGYTF
TRBJ2-5	once	TRBD2	TRBV6-2/TRBV6-3	TGTGCCAGCAGTGTAGCGGGAGGGCGGGAGACCCAGTACTTC	CASSVAGGRETQYF
TRBJ1-1	-	-	TRBV28	TGTGCCAGCAGGTTCTACGGTCCCGCTTTCTTT	CASRFYGPAFF
TRBJ2-7	-	-	TRBV6-2/TRBV6-3	TGTGCCAGCAGTTTACCCTTGCCTGGCGGGGAGCAGTACTTC	CASSLPLPGGEQYF
TRBJ2-3	-	TRBD2	TRBV6-2/TRBV6-3	TGTGCCAGCAGCCATTATACCCTAGCGGGAGTAAACACAGATACGCAGTATTTT	CASSHYTLAGVNTDTQYF
TRBJ1-1	-	-	TRBV11-2	TGTGCCAGCAGCCAGGACTGGCAAGGAGGTACTGAAGCTTTCTTT	CASSQDWQGGTEAFF
TRBJ1-2	-	-	TRBV4-2	TGTGCCAGCAGCCAAGATGAGGCCGAGTACTATGGCTACACCTTC	CASSQDEAEYYGYTF